This TCR beta chain was sequenced in a study of identical twins. General study findings and limits: Conclusions rested on cross-sectional statistics rather than following the same donors. Compared with unrelated sharing, twin-shared out-of-frame alpha sequences had more low-probability sequences.

This CDR3 has 14 amino acids. V lost 5 bases, J lost 8 bases, and 4 bases stayed unmatched. Per the germline V gene, CDR1 is MNHNS and CDR2 is SASEGT. This clonotype was seen a handful of times. Its cognate antigen is unknown. TCRdb re-analysed the 5' RACE reads in MiXCR, keeping a single row per CDR3 protein. The data contain fewer than 350,000 distinct CDR3 sequences, around 8.8% of them singletons. This sample was shared with a second study, whose subject was yellow fever vaccine responses in identical twins.

This chain links TRBV6-1 with TRBJ2-1; 12 nucleotides line up with TRBD2. This receptor was taken from a woman aged 18-30 years in good health. Source material: memory (CD45RO+) T cells sorted from blood. CDR3 region: CASSPSGRAHEQFF. CDR3 in DNA: TGTGCCAGCAGTCCTAGCGGGAGGGCCCATGAGCAGTTCTTC.